This T cell receptor beta chain was observed in a study of blood T cell repertoires in COVID-19. Study-level information: The United States, Italy and Spain were the sources of the acute and convalescent COVID-19 samples. PBMCs, B-cell-depleted T cells, or T cells provided the cDNA or gDNA that made up the material.

In the original processing: Scientists estimated how many nucleated cells there were by amplifying reference gene primers. TCRdb keeps only in-frame clones here, not all; method: immunoSEQ multiplex PCR. V and J calls and clone size are given by that table; D and trimming were obtained from the DNA. The repertoire holds about 270,000 clones, with around nine tenths as singletons. The V segment lost 5 bases and the J segment 2 bases; nucleotides outside the gene matches: 12. In germline, CDR1 is SGHVS, CDR2 FQNEAQ. The CDR3 is made up of 17 amino acids. The chain joins TRBV7-8 to TRBJ2-7; 10 bases are shared with TRBD1. This TCR derives from a woman in her sixties or seventies who had recovered from COVID-19. Sequencing was performed on peripheral blood. The CDR3 coding sequence is TGTGCCAGCAGCCCCCAAAATCCAGGGACAGGGGCCTACGAGCAGTACTTC. Translation: CASSPQNPGTGAYEQYF.